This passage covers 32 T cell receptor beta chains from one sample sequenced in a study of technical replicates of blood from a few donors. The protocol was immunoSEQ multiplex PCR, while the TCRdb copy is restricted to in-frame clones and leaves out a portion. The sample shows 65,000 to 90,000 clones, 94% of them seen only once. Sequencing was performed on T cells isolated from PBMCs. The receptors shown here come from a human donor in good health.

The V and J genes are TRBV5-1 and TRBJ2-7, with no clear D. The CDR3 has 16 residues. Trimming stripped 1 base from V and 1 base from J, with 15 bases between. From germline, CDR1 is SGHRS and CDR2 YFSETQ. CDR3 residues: CASSLSVTSVSYEQYF. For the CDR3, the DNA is TGCGCCAGCAGCTTGTCCGTGACTTCCGTTTCCTACGAGCAGTACTTC.

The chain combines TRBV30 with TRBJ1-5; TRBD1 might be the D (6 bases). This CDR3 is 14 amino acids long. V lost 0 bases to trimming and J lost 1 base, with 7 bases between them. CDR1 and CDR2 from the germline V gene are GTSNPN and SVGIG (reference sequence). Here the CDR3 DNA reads TGTGCCTGGAGTGTGCAGGGGAGCAATCAGCCCCAGCATTTT. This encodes CAWSVQGSNQPQHF.

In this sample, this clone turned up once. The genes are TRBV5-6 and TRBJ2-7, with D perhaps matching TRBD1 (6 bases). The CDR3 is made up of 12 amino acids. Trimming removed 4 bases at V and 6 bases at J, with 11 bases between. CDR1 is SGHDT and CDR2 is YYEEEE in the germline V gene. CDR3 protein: CASSTTGFEQYF. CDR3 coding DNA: TGTGCCAGCAGCACAACAGGGTTCGAGCAGTACTTC. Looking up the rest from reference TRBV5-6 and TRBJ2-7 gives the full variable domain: DAGVTQSPTHLIKTRGQQVTLRCSPKSGHDTVSWYQQALGQGPQFIFQYYEEEERQRGNFPDRFSGHQFPNYSSELNVNALLLGDSALYLCASSTTGFEQYFGPGTRLTVT.

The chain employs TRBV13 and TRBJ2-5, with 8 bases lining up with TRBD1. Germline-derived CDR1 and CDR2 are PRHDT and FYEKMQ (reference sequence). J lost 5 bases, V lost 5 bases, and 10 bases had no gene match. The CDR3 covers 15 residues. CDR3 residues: CASSGAAGGRETQYF. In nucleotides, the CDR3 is TGTGCCAGCAGCGGAGCGGCAGGGGGCCGGGAGACCCAGTACTTC.

The CDR3, as DNA: TGTGCCAGCTCGGGATCTGGAAACACCATATATTTT. Translation: CASSGSGNTIYF. This chain connects TRBV6-5 to TRBJ1-3, with no clear D. The V end lost 8 bases, the J end lost 1 base, and 6 bases lay between the germline ends. CDR1 and CDR2 (germline): MNHEY, SVGAGI. The CDR3 sequence is 12 residues long.

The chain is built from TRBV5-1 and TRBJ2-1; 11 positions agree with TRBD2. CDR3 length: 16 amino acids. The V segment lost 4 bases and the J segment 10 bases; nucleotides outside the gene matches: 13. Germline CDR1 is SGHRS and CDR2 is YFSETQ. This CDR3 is CASSDPSSGRAQEQFF. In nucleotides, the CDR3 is TGCGCCAGCAGCGACCCAAGTAGCGGGAGGGCCCAGGAGCAGTTCTTC.

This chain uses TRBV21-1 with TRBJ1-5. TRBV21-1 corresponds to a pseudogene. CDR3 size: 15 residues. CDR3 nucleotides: TGTGCCAGCAGCACGCGGGGGCTCCATAATCAGCCCCAGCATTTT. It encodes CASSTRGLHNQPQHF.

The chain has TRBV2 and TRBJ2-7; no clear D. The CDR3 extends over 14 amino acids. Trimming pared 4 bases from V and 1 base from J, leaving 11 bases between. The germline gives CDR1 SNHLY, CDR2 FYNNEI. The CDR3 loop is CASSVEVSSYEQYF. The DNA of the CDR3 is TGTGCCAGCAGTGTAGAGGTTTCGTCCTACGAGCAGTACTTC. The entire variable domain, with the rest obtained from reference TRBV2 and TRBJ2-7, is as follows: EPEVTQTPSHQVTQMGQEVILRCVPISNHLYFYWYRQILGQKVEFLVSFYNNEISEKSEIFDDQFSVERPDGSNFTLKIRSTKLEDSAMYFCASSVEVSSYEQYFGPGTRLTVT.

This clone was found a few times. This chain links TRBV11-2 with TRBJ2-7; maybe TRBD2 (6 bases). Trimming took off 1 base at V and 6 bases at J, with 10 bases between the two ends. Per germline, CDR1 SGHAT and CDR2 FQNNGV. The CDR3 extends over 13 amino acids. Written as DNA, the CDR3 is TGTGCCAGCAGCTTAGTTTTGGGGGGCGAGCAGTACTTC. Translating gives CASSLVLGGEQYF.

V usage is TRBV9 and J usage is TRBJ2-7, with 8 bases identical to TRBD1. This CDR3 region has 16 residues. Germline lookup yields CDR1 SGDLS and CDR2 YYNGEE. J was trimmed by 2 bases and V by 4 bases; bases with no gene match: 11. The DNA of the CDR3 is TGTGCCAGCAGCCCGACAACCGGGACAGGTCCCTACGAGCAGTACTTC. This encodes CASSPTTGTGPYEQYF. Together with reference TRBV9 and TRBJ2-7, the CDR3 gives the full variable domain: DSGVTQTPKHLITATGQRVTLRCSPRSGDLSVYWYQQSLDQGLQFLIQYYNGEERAKGNILERFSAQQFPDLHSELNLSSLELGDSALYFCASSPTTGTGPYEQYFGPGTRLTVT.

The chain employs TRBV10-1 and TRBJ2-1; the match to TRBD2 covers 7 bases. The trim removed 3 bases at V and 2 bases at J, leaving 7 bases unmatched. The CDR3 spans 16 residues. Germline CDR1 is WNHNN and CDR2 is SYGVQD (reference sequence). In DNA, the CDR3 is TGCGCCAGCAGTGACCCGGGACTACGAACCTACAATGAGCAGTTCTTC. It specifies CASSDPGLRTYNEQFF.

For the CDR3, the DNA is TGTGCCAGCAGCGTTACAGGGGGATACTACGAGCAGTACTTC. The encoded protein is CASSVTGGYYEQYF. The V call is TRBV9, the J call TRBJ2-7, with TRBD1 matching over 8 bases. The CDR3 sequence is 14 residues long. From germline, CDR1 is SGDLS and CDR2 YYNGEE. The V and J ends lost 2 bases and 3 bases, in that order; junction bases with no gene match: 4.

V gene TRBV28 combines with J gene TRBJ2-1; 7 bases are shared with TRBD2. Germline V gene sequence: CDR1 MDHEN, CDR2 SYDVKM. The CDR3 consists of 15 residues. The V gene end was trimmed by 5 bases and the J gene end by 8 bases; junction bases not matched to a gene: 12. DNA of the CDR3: TGTGCCAGCAGTAGGTCTAGCGGCTCAAGGGATGAGCAGTTCTTC. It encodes CASSRSSGSRDEQFF.

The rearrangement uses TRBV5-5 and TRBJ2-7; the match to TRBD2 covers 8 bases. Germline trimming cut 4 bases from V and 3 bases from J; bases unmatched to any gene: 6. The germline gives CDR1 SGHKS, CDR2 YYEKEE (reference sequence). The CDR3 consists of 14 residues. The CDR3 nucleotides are TGTGCCAGCAGCCGCGGGACTAGTCGCTACGAGCAGTACTTC. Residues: CASSRGTSRYEQYF. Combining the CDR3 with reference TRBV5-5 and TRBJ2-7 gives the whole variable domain DAGVTQSPTHLIKTRGQQVTLRCSPISGHKSVSWYQQVLGQGPQFIFQYYEKEERGRGNFPDRFSARQFPNYSSELNVNALLLGDSALYLCASSRGTSRYEQYFGPGTRLTVT.

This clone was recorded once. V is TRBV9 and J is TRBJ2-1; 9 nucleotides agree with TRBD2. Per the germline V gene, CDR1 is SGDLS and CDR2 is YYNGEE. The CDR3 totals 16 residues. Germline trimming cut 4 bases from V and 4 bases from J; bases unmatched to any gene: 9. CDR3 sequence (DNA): TGTGCCAGCAGCCAATCGGGACTAGCAGATTACAATGAGCAGTTCTTC. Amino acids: CASSQSGLADYNEQFF.

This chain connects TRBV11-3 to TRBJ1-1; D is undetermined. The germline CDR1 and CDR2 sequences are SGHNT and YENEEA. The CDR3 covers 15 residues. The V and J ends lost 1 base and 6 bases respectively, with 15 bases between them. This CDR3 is CASSLGALGSAEAFF. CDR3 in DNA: TGTGCCAGCAGCTTAGGGGCTTTAGGGAGTGCTGAAGCTTTCTTT.

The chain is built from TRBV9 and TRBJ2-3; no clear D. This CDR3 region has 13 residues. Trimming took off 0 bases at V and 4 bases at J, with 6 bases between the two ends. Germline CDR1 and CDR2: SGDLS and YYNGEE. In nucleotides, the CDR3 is TGTGCCAGCAGCGTAGTATATCCAGATACGCAGTATTTT. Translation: CASSVVYPDTQYF.

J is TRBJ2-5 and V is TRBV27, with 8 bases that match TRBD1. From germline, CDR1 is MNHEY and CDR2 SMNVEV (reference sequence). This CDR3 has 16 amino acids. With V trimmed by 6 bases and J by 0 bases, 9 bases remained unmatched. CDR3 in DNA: TGTGCCAGCAGCCCTTCAGGGGGCGAGTACCAAGAGACCCAGTACTTC. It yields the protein CASSPSGGEYQETQYF.

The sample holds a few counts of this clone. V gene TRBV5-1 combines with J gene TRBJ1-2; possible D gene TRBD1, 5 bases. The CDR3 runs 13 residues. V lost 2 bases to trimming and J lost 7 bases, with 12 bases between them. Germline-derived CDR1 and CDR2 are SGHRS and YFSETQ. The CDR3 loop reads CASSLGNQGGYTF. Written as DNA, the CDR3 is TGCGCCAGCAGCTTAGGAAACCAGGGTGGCTACACCTTC.

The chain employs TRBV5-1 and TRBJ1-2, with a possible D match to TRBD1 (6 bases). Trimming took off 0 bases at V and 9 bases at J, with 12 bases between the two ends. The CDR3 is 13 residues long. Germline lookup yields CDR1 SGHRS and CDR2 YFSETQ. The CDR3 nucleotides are TGCGCCAGCAGCTTGGGGGACAAGTATAGCTACACCTTC. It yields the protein CASSLGDKYSYTF.

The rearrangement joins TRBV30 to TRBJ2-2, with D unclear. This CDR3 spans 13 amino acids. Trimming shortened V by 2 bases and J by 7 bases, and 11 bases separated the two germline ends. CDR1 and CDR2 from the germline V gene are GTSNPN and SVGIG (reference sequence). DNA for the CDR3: TGTGCCTGGAGTCCCGGAGCGATCGGGGAGCTGTTTTTT. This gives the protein CAWSPGAIGELFF.

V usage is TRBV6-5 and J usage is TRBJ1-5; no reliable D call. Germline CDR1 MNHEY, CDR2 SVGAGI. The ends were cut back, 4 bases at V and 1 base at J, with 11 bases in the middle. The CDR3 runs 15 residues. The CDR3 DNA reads TGTGCCAGCAGTTTCTTCCTGGGCAGCAATCAGCCCCAGCATTTT. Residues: CASSFFLGSNQPQHF.

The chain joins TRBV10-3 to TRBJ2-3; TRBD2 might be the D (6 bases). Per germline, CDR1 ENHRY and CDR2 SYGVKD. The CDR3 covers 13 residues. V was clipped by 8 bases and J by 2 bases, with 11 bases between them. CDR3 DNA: TGTGCCATCGCTGCGGGATTCACAGATACGCAGTATTTT. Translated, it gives CAIAAGFTDTQYF.

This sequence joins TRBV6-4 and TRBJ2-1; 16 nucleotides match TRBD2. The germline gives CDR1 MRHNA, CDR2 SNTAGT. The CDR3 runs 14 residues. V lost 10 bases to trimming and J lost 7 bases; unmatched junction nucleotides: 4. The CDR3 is CATGGLAGGNEQFF. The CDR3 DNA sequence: TGTGCCACCGGGGGACTAGCGGGAGGGAATGAGCAGTTCTTC.

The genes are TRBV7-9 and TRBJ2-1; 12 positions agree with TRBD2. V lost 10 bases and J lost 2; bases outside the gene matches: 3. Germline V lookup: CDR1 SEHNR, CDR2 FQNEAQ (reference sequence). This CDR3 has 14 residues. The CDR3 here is CATLAGGAYNEQFF. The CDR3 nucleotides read TGTGCCACCCTAGCGGGAGGGGCCTACAATGAGCAGTTCTTC.

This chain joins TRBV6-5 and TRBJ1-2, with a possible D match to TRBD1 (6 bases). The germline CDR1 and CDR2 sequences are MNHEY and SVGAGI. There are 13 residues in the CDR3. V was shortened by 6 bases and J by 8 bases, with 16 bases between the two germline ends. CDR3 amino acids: CASRTDSPSGYTF. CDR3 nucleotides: TGTGCCAGCAGGACGGACAGTCCGAGCGGCTACACCTTC.

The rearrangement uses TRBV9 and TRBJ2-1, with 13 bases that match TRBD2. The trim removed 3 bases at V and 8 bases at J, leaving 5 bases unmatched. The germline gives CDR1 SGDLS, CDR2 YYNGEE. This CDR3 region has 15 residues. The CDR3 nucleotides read TGTGCCAGCAGCGCCGGGACTAGCGGGATCTATGAGCAGTTCTTC. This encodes CASSAGTSGIYEQFF.

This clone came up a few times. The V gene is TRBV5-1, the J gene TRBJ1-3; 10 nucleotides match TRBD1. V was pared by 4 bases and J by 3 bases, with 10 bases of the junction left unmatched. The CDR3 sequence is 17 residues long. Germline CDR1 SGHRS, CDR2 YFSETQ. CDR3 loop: CASSVDSGTGVGNTIYF. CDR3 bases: TGCGCCAGCAGCGTAGACTCCGGGACAGGGGTTGGAAACACCATATATTTT. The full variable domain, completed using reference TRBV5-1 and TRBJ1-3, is KAGVTQTPRYLIKTRGQQVTLSCSPISGHRSVSWYQQTPGQGLQFLFEYFSETQRNKGNFPGRFSGRQFSNSRSEMNVSTLELGDSALYLCASSVDSGTGVGNTIYFGEGSWLTVV.

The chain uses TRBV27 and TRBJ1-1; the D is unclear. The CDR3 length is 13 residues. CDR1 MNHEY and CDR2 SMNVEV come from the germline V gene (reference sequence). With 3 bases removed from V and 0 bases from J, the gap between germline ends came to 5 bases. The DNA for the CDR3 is TGTGCCAGCAGTTTGCAGGTGAACACTGAAGCTTTCTTT. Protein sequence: CASSLQVNTEAFF.

CDR3 nucleotides: TGTGCCAGTAGCGGCCAGACAGCTAACACTGAAGCTTTCTTT. Translating gives CASSGQTANTEAFF. J is TRBJ1-1 and V is TRBV19, with D perhaps TRBD1 (5 bases). The germline V gene encodes CDR1 LNHDA and CDR2 SQIVND (reference sequence). V shed 6 bases and J shed 2 bases, with 13 bases lying between them. CDR3 size: 14 residues.

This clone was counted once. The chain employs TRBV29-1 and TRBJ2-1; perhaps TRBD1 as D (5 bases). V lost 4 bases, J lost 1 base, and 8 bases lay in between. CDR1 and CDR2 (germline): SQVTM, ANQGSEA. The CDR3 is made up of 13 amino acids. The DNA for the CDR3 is TGCAGCGTTGCCAAGGGGTCCTACAATGAGCAGTTCTTC. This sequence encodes CSVAKGSYNEQFF.

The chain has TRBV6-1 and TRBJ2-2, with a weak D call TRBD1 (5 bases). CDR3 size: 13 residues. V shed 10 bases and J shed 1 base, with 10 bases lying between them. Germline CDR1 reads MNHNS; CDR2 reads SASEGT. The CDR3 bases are TGTGCCATCTTAGACAGGAACACCGGGGAGCTGTTTTTT. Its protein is CAILDRNTGELFF.